Listed here are 22 T cell receptor beta chains from one sample, sequenced in a study of regulatory T cells in long-lasting Graves disease. Arm-PCR of CDR3 regions and iRepertoire HTBI primers were the basis on which TCR beta libraries were built. MiXCR, run by TCRdb on the multiplex PCR reads, gives a single entry per CDR3 protein. The sample gives roughly 260,000 distinct CDR3 sequences, 18% of which show up once; 12% to 15% is in the top ten. Time point meaning: newly diagnosed GD, antithyroid drugs for less than 3 months. PBMC-extracted RNA yielded the TCR library. These sequences were also reported in another study, on T cells in Graves' hyperthyroidism and ophthalmopathy.

Sequenced here: peripheral blood mononuclear cells (PBMCs), sampled at new diagnosis, from a patient treated with antithyroid drugs. These receptors were obtained from a woman aged 25 to 39 with Graves disease.

This clonotype was seen many times. The chain employs TRBV20-1 and TRBJ2-5, with D possibly being TRBD1 or TRBD2 (5 bases each). The germline V gene encodes CDR1 DFQATT and CDR2 SNEGSKA (reference sequence). CDR3 size: 15 residues. Trimming shortened V by 3 bases and J by 5 bases, and 19 bases separated the two germline ends. The CDR3 reads CSASRWHGGKETQYF. The CDR3 nucleotides read TGCAGTGCTAGCAGGTGGCATGGGGGAAAGGAGACCCAGTACTTC.

This clonotype appeared a few times. The V and J genes are TRBV20-1 and TRBJ2-5, with 8 positions matching TRBD2. Germline CDR1 is DFQATT and CDR2 is SNEGSKA (reference sequence). CDR3 size: 15 residues. V was clipped by 3 bases and J by 4 bases; unmatched bases: 10. CDR3 region: CSASGGALALETQYF. The CDR3 DNA sequence: TGCAGTGCTAGCGGGGGGGCCCTCGCCTTAGAGACCCAGTACTTC.

The sample holds many counts of this clonotype. J is TRBJ2-2 and V is TRBV4-2, with TRBD2 identical over 11 bases. CDR1 LGHNA and CDR2 YNFKEQ come from the germline V gene. This CDR3 region has 16 residues. The V gene end was trimmed by 6 bases and the J gene end by 6 bases; junction bases not matched to a gene: 9. The CDR3 protein is CASSPLAGGFAGELFF. The DNA of the CDR3 is TGTGCCAGCAGTCCGCTAGCGGGGGGCTTCGCCGGGGAGCTGTTTTTT.

This clonotype was counted ten times or more. The chain recombines TRBV12-3 or TRBV12-4 with TRBJ1-3; the D gene is possibly TRBD1 (5 bases). CDR3 size: 14 residues. The V end was cut by 3 bases, the J end by 5 bases, with 11 bases between. The CDR3 spells CASSFWDRRNTIYF. In nucleotides, the CDR3 is TGTGCCAGCAGTTTTTGGGACCGGCGAAACACCATATATTTT.

Regarding this clonotype: The missing conserved phenylalanine or tryptophan at the end of this CDR3 makes a read error likely. This sequence joins TRBV7-2 and TRBJ1-1, with 8 bases lining up with TRBD1. This CDR3 contains 13 residues. The V gene's germline CDR1 is SGHTA and CDR2 FQGNSA. The V segment lost 4 bases and the J segment 5 bases; nucleotides outside the gene matches: 3. The CDR3 DNA reads as TGTGCCAGCAGCTCAGGGACAGGAACTGAAGCTTTCTTA. This sequence encodes CASSSGTGTEAFL.

This clonotype was detected many times. The chain joins TRBV20-1 to TRBJ1-3; D ambiguous. The CDR3 has 14 residues. The ends were cut back, 3 bases at V and 0 bases at J, with 9 bases in the middle. CDR1 is DFQATT, CDR2 SNEGSKA, per germline (reference sequence). CDR3 amino acids: CSASAGSSGNTIYF. The CDR3 nucleotides read TGCAGTGCTAGTGCTGGAAGCTCTGGAAACACCATATATTTT.

The genes are TRBV10-3 and TRBJ2-2; D uncertain. Germline loops: CDR1 ENHRY, CDR2 SYGVKD. V lost 6 bases and J 1 base, leaving 12 bases between the germline ends. The CDR3 runs 15 residues. CDR3 nucleotide sequence: TGTGCCATCAGCAGCAGAAAAATGAACACCGGGGAGCTGTTTTTT. This gives the protein CAISSRKMNTGELFF.

This clonotype was seen at least ten times. The genes are TRBV3-1 and TRBJ2-3; possibly TRBD1 or TRBD2 for D (6 bases each). The CDR3 extends over 14 amino acids. Germline V gene data show CDR1 as LGHDT and CDR2 as YNNKEL (reference sequence). V was pared by 4 bases and J by 6 bases, with 14 bases between. CDR3 sequence: CASSLEGGKDTQYF. The CDR3 nucleotides read TGTGCCAGCAGCCTTGAGGGGGGCAAGGATACGCAGTATTTT.

This clonotype was found many times. The gene calls are TRBV12-3 or TRBV12-4 and TRBJ2-3; 10 bases are shared with TRBD1. The trim removed 5 bases at V and 2 bases at J, leaving 10 bases unmatched. This CDR3 contains 17 residues. The CDR3 spells CASSPGTGALLTDTQYF. In nucleotides, the CDR3 is TGTGCCAGCAGTCCGGGGACAGGGGCCCTTCTCACAGATACGCAGTATTTT.

This clonotype was seen many times. The genes are TRBV18 and TRBJ2-7, with 8 bases that match TRBD1. Germline loops: CDR1 KGHSH, CDR2 LQKENI. CDR3 length: 12 residues. Losses at the gene ends were 5 bases for V and 6 bases for J; bases not matched to a gene: 3. The CDR3 DNA reads TGTGCCAGCTCAACGGACAGGGCCGAGCAGTACTTC. It encodes CASSTDRAEQYF.

In this sample, this clonotype turned up many times. The chain combines TRBV15 with TRBJ2-2; 10 nucleotides match TRBD1. In germline, CDR1 is LNHNV, CDR2 YYDKDF (reference sequence). The trim removed 0 bases at V and 7 bases at J, leaving 8 bases unmatched. The CDR3 sequence is 17 residues long. CDR3 sequence (DNA): TGTGCCACCAGCAGAGAGGGAGGGGACAGGGGCGACGGGGAGCTGTTTTTT. Encoded protein: CATSREGGDRGDGELFF.

A few counts support this clonotype. The chain recombines TRBV9 with TRBJ2-2; 7 bases map to TRBD2. The V segment lost 0 bases and the J segment 1 base; nucleotides outside the gene matches: 3. The germline V gene encodes CDR1 SGDLS and CDR2 YYNGEE. The CDR3 is 16 residues long. The CDR3 nucleotides are TGTGCCAGCAGCGTAGCTGGCGGGGGGAACACCGGGGAGCTGTTTTTT. Translating gives CASSVAGGGNTGELFF.

There are many counts of this clonotype. The V and J genes are TRBV4-1 and TRBJ1-1; TRBD1 aligns across 9 bases. CDR1 and CDR2 from the germline V gene are MGHRA and YSYEKL. CDR3 length: 14 amino acids. Germline trimming cut 3 bases from V and 4 bases from J; bases unmatched to any gene: 3. The DNA of the CDR3 is TGCGCCAGCAGCCACGCGACAGGGGGCACTGAAGCTTTCTTT. Translation: CASSHATGGTEAFF.

This chain uses TRBV5-4 with TRBJ2-1, with D perhaps TRBD2 (7 bases). The V and J ends lost 6 bases and 2 bases respectively, with 12 bases between them. Looked up from germline, CDR1 is SGHNT and CDR2 is YYREEE (reference sequence). The CDR3 contains 14 residues. Here the CDR3 reads CASKGGGPYNEQFF. CDR3 in DNA: TGTGCCAGCAAGGGCGGGGGCCCCTACAATGAGCAGTTCTTC.

This clonotype was counted only a few times. At one of its ends the junction is not consistent with the germline gene, which may arise from a read error. The chain uses TRBV12-3 or TRBV12-4 and TRBJ2-2; D is perhaps TRBD2 (5 bases). This CDR3 is 18 amino acids long. In DNA, the CDR3 is TGTGCCAGCAGTTCCTCGTTCCTGACATCAGCGAACACCGGGGAGCTGCTTTTT. The encoded protein is CASSSSFLTSANTGELLF.

This clonotype was observed many times. This rearrangement joins TRBV7-8 to TRBJ2-2; D perhaps matches TRBD1 (5 bases). This CDR3 has 14 residues. Deletions cut 3 bases from V and 3 bases from J, with 8 bases between. CDR1 is SGHVS, CDR2 FQNEAQ, per germline. The CDR3 region is CASSLEQDTGELFF. The DNA for the CDR3 is TGTGCCAGCAGCTTGGAACAGGACACCGGGGAGCTGTTTTTT.

At least ten counts were recorded for this clonotype. This chain uses TRBV2 with TRBJ1-1, with TRBD1 matching 7 bases. Per the germline V gene, CDR1 is SNHLY and CDR2 is FYNNEI. Losses at the gene ends were 7 bases for V and 0 bases for J; bases not matched to a gene: 8. This CDR3 region has 15 residues. The CDR3 sequence is CASIPGGGMNTEAFF. DNA of the CDR3: TGTGCCAGCATTCCAGGGGGAGGTATGAACACTGAAGCTTTCTTT.

Many counts were recorded for this clonotype. The chain combines TRBV6-1 with TRBJ1-1; tentatively, D is TRBD1 (5 bases). V dropped 6 bases and J dropped 4 bases, with 9 bases sitting between them. Per the germline V gene, CDR1 is MNHNS and CDR2 is SASEGT. The CDR3 consists of 12 residues. CDR3 sequence: CASRGVGTEAFF. The CDR3 bases are TGTGCCAGCAGGGGGGTTGGCACTGAAGCTTTCTTT.

The sample holds many counts of this clonotype. The J gene is TRBJ1-1, the V gene TRBV20-1; D gene ambiguous. The CDR3 totals 12 residues. Trimming left V 6 bases short and J 3 bases short, with 11 bases between. Germline loops: CDR1 DFQATT, CDR2 SNEGSKA (reference sequence). The CDR3 here is CSAPKADTEAFF. The CDR3 bases are TGCAGTGCCCCAAAGGCGGACACTGAAGCTTTCTTT.

Concerning this clonotype: This sequence may be a read error, since a much larger clone differs from it by one base. The chain joins TRBV7-6 to TRBJ2-7, with 8 nucleotides matching TRBD1. CDR3 length: 14 residues. CDR1 is SGHVS and CDR2 is FNYEAQ in the germline V gene. Trimming took 1 base from V and 7 from J; bases not matched to a gene: 6. The CDR3 sequence is CASSLGTGKDEQYF. In DNA, the CDR3 is TGTGCCAGCAGCTTAGGGACAGGGAAGGATGAGCAGTACTTC.

About this clonotype: This likely comes from a read error, as the CDR3 has no conserved phenylalanine or tryptophan at its end. For the CDR3, the DNA is TGTGCCAGCAGAAGGGGGGGGGAGACCCAGTACCTC. This encodes CASRRGGETQYL. The rearrangement links TRBV7-9 to TRBJ2-5; weak D call: TRBD2 (7 bases). This CDR3 has 12 amino acids. V was shortened by 6 bases and J by 5 bases, with 10 bases between the two germline ends. Germline V CDR1 and CDR2: SEHNR, FQNEAQ (reference sequence).

Many counts were recorded for this clonotype. The V gene is TRBV7-3, the J gene TRBJ2-3; the match to TRBD1 covers 11 bases. The CDR3 consists of 16 residues. J lost 3 bases, V lost 4 bases, and 6 bases had no gene match. Looked up from germline, CDR1 is SGHTA and CDR2 is FQGTGA. CDR3 residues: CASSWGDRGATDTQYF. CDR3 coding DNA: TGTGCCAGCAGCTGGGGGGACAGGGGGGCGACAGATACGCAGTATTTT. Using reference TRBV7-3 and TRBJ2-3 for the parts outside the CDR3, the full variable domain is GAGVSQTPSNKVTEKGKYVELRCDPISGHTALYWYRQSLGQGPEFLIYFQGTGAADDSGLPNDRFFAVRPEGSVSTLKIQRTERGDSAVYLCASSWGDRGATDTQYFGPGTRLTVL.